This T cell receptor (beta chain) was obtained from a study of T cells in Graves' hyperthyroidism and ophthalmopathy. The diagnostic basis comprised clinical symptoms, serum thyroxine and TRAb, thyroid ultrasound and orbital computed tomography. PBMCs were obtained from 10 ml fresh peripheral blood. Note on this clonotype: Its antigen remains unknown. At one end the junction does not follow the germline gene, possibly because of a read error.

Regions amplified from RNA transcripts were the TCR beta CDR3 regions. In the first-round RT-PCR of the TCR CDR3, the HTBI primer set was used. TCRdb recomputed calls from the multiplex PCR reads with MiXCR, one row per CDR3 protein. The sample yields about 380,000 distinct CDR3 sequences, under 20% seen once. There are 16 residues in the CDR3. Per germline, CDR1 MDHEN and CDR2 SYDVKM. Whole-study findings and limits: Researchers found most expanded thyroid clonotypes above 0.001 in blood as well. The model identified upcoming ophthalmopathy a median roughly 6 months ahead of onset.

Sequenced: blood. The V and J genes are TRBV28 and TRBJ1-1; 8 bases agree with TRBD1. The TCR originated in a man between 18 and 29 years old with Graves' ophthalmopathy. CDR3 bases: TGTGCCAGCAGTTTAGGGATCCAGGGGGCGCTCACTGAAGCTCTCTTT. Its translation: CASSLGIQGALTEALF. Complete variable domain (other parts from reference TRBV28 and TRBJ1-1): DVKVTQSSRYLVKRTGEKVFLECVQDMDHENMFWYRQDPGLGLRLIYFSYDVKMKEKGDIPEGYSVSREKKERFSLILESASTNQTSMYLCASSLGIQGALTEALFGQGTRLTVV.